This T cell receptor beta chain stems from a study of CD4+ T cells in melanoma (dated by TCRdb to about 2022). In the study overall: The study investigated neoantigen-specific CD4+ T cells in human melanoma. Results the study describes overall, beyond this receptor: Neoantigen-specific CD4+ T cells in melanoma were reported to show diverse differentiation states. Neoantigen-specific CD4+ T cells were reported to be correlated with the function of CD8+ T cells, macrophages and B cells.

About this clone itself: No cognate antigen has been identified for it. No qualities accompany the bases; no much larger clone lies one base away.

The protocol used for the library was the immunoSEQ multiplex PCR assay. TCRdb mirrors the immuneACCESS table, restricted to in-frame sequences. Some clones are absent from its copies; in checked studies, under half trace to an unresolved V gene, and the reason for the others is unknown. Counted in this sample were approximately 110,000 clones; roughly 90% of them appeared once. Together, the top ten hold 3% to 4% of the sample. In the germline V gene (reference sequence), CDR1 corresponds to SGHNT and CDR2 to YYREEE. There are 16 amino acids in the CDR3, from cysteine to phenylalanine inclusive. CDR3 DNA is the only sequence kept; it has 48 bases, read in frame from the first base. Trimming at the junction amounts to 4 bases on V and 3 bases on J, and the germline ends lie 18 bases apart. Donors were patients with melanoma.

The sequenced material came from peripheral blood. The V gene is TRBV5-4 and the J gene is TRBJ2-3; the D region possibly corresponds to TRBD1 (7 bases align). This clonotype was obtained from a human donor with melanoma. The DNA sequence is as follows: TGTGCCAGCAGCCAGGGGGGACAGATGTTGACAGATACGCAGTATTTT. It is translated as CASSQGGQMLTDTQYF.